This TCR beta chain was retrieved from a study of beta chain features in type 1 diabetes. The CDR3 spans 12 residues. The germline V gene encodes CDR1 MNHNY and CDR2 SVGAGI (reference sequence). The junction had 4 bases not matched to a gene; V was cut back by 8 bases and J by 4 bases. This clone has just a few counts. Its antigen is still unknown. The identical CDR3 is also encoded by other nucleotide sequences in the sample. Study-level points and caveats: A moderate, significant TCRB CDR3 shortening appeared in type 1 diabetes across four CD4+ subsets.

Every isolated RNA sample was fully reverse transcribed, so sequencing captured expressed TCRB transcripts. The protocol was immunoSEQ multiplex PCR, while the TCRdb copy is restricted to in-frame clones and leaves out a portion. The sample has around 600,000 clones; around 12% are singletons. This chain uses TRBV6-6 with TRBJ2-7; 8 positions agree with TRBD2. Sequencing used naive CD4+ T cells from blood. This sequence was found in a man aged 25 to 45 with type 1 diabetes. In DNA, the CDR3 is TGTGCCAGCGGGCCGGGGGGGTACGAGCAGTACTTC. Translating it yields CASGPGGYEQYF.